The next 22 T cell receptor beta chains were all read from a single sample in a study of chemoradiotherapy in HPV16-positive cancers. Assay: immunoSEQ multiplex PCR; the TCRdb copy retains only in-frame clones and omits some. The repertoire holds about 4,800 clones, with 87% as singletons. The sample here was tumor tissue, taken from a patient who underwent chemoradiotherapy. The receptors come from a human donor with HPV-associated anogenital cancer.

The rearrangement links TRBV6-5 to TRBJ2-7; no clear D. Germline V gene sequence: CDR1 MNHEY, CDR2 SVGAGI. The V end was cut by 6 bases, the J end by 2 bases, with 11 bases between. The CDR3 has 13 residues. The CDR3 region is CASSLGPTYEQYF. For the CDR3, the DNA is TGTGCCAGCAGCCTTGGACCCACCTACGAGCAGTACTTC.

This chain joins TRBV7-2 and TRBJ2-2, with 8 bases matching TRBD1. V shed 5 bases and J 6 bases; nucleotides not matched to a gene: 8. Germline loops: CDR1 SGHTA, CDR2 FQGNSA. This CDR3 is built from 15 residues. Here the CDR3 DNA reads TGTGCCAGCAGCCTATTGGACAGGGAGGCCGGGGAGCTGTTTTTT. As protein: CASSLLDREAGELFF.

DNA of the CDR3: TGTGCCATCACCCGCCCGGGGGGGCCCCGGCAGTACTTC. It specifies CAITRPGGPRQYF. The chain is built from TRBV7-9 and TRBJ2-7, with 8 positions matching TRBD2. The CDR3 runs to 13 residues. The J segment lost 9 bases and the V segment lost 10 bases, leaving 14 bases of the junction unmatched. The germline V gene encodes CDR1 SEHNR and CDR2 FQNEAQ (reference sequence).

The J gene is TRBJ2-7, the V gene TRBV10-3; 11 nucleotides match TRBD2. V was pared by 8 bases and J by 5 bases, with 14 bases of the junction left unmatched. The germline V gene encodes CDR1 ENHRY and CDR2 SYGVKD. The CDR3 has 16 amino acids. CDR3 protein: CAIHPGVAGGHNEQYF. The DNA for the CDR3 is TGTGCCATCCACCCAGGGGTAGCGGGAGGGCACAACGAGCAGTACTTC.

The rearrangement links TRBV5-1 to TRBJ2-2; TRBD1 might be the D (5 bases). Trimming took 3 bases from V and 0 from J, leaving 6 bases between them. The CDR3 totals 14 residues. Per the germline V gene, CDR1 is SGHRS and CDR2 is YFSETQ. This CDR3 reads CASSSTANTGELFF. The CDR3 coding sequence is TGCGCCAGCAGCTCGACAGCGAACACCGGGGAGCTGTTTTTT.

The rearrangement joins TRBV2 to TRBJ1-5; no reliable D call. CDR3 length: 12 residues. The V end was cut by 1 base, the J end by 7 bases, with 5 bases between. Per germline, CDR1 SNHLY and CDR2 FYNNEI. The CDR3 here is CASSEDLQPQHF. CDR3 bases: TGTGCCAGCAGTGAAGATTTACAGCCCCAGCATTTT.

This chain connects TRBV7-8 to TRBJ1-2, with 7 positions matching TRBD1. The CDR3 runs to 13 residues. Unmatched junction bases numbered 2, after V lost 4 bases and J lost 3 bases. From germline, CDR1 is SGHVS and CDR2 FQNEAQ. The CDR3 is CASSSQGDYGYTF. CDR3 bases: TGTGCCAGCAGCTCTCAGGGGGACTATGGCTACACCTTC. The full variable domain, in which reference TRBV7-8 and TRBJ1-2 provide the parts outside the CDR3, is GAGVSQSPRYKVAKRGQDVALRCDPISGHVSLFWYQQALGQGPEFLTYFQNEAQLDKSGLPSDRFFAERPEGSVSTLKIQRTQQEDSAVYLCASSSQGDYGYTFGSGTRLTVV.

The chain links TRBV7-2 to TRBJ1-5, with 7 bases identical to TRBD1. The CDR3 has 15 amino acids. The germline V gene encodes CDR1 SGHTA and CDR2 FQGNSA. The V gene end was trimmed by 3 bases and the J gene end by 4 bases; junction bases not matched to a gene: 6. The CDR3 reads CASSLRQGGNQPQHF. The CDR3 region has the DNA TGTGCCAGCAGCTTGAGACAGGGAGGTAATCAGCCCCAGCATTTT.

The chain joins TRBV7-3 to TRBJ2-1; possibly TRBD2 for D (5 bases). Trimming shortened V by 1 base and J by 14 bases, and 9 bases separated the two germline ends. This CDR3 has 11 residues. The germline V gene has CDR1 SGHTA and CDR2 FQGTGA. The CDR3 reads CASSLKGREFF. The CDR3 DNA sequence: TGTGCCAGCAGCTTAAAAGGGCGGGAGTTCTTC. The full variable domain, in which reference TRBV7-3 and TRBJ2-1 provide the parts outside the CDR3, is GAGVSQTPSNKVTEKGKYVELRCDPISGHTALYWYRQSLGQGPEFLIYFQGTGAADDSGLPNDRFFAVRPEGSVSTLKIQRTERGDSAVYLCASSLKGREFFGPGTRLTVL.

The V call is TRBV10-1, the J call TRBJ2-4; 7 nucleotides align to TRBD1. With V trimmed by 0 bases and J by 3 bases, 5 bases remained unmatched. Germline V lookup: CDR1 WNHNN, CDR2 SYGVQD (reference sequence). This CDR3 is 16 amino acids long. CDR3 residues: CASSESRDRGKNIQYF. CDR3 sequence (DNA): TGCGCCAGCAGTGAGTCCCGGGACAGAGGCAAAAACATTCAGTACTTC.

This rearrangement joins TRBV10-2 to TRBJ2-2, with D perhaps matching TRBD2 (5 bases). From germline, CDR1 is WSHSY and CDR2 SAAADI. The CDR3 consists of 13 residues. V lost 6 bases to trimming and J lost 1 base, with 6 bases between them. CDR3 in amino acids: CASSGVNTGELFF. The CDR3 nucleotides read TGCGCCAGCAGCGGGGTGAACACCGGGGAGCTGTTTTTT.

The genes are TRBV5-1 and TRBJ1-1; 7 bases are a match to TRBD1. Germline CDR1 is SGHRS and CDR2 is YFSETQ. Trimming took 1 base from V and 0 from J; bases not matched to a gene: 3. The CDR3 runs to 15 residues. CDR3 residues: CASSLWTGLNTEAFF. CDR3 DNA: TGCGCCAGCAGCTTGTGGACAGGACTGAACACTGAAGCTTTCTTT. The full variable domain, rest sourced from reference TRBV5-1 and TRBJ1-1, is KAGVTQTPRYLIKTRGQQVTLSCSPISGHRSVSWYQQTPGQGLQFLFEYFSETQRNKGNFPGRFSGRQFSNSRSEMNVSTLELGDSALYLCASSLWTGLNTEAFFGQGTRLTVV.

CDR3: CATSRDGTDRAQHF. DNA for the CDR3: TGTGCCACCAGCAGAGATGGGACGGACCGGGCCCAGCATTTT. The chain combines TRBV15 with TRBJ1-5, with a tentative D call TRBD1 (5 bases). CDR1 is LNHNV, CDR2 YYDKDF, per germline (reference sequence). Trimming stripped 0 bases from V and 11 bases from J, with 14 bases between. The CDR3 covers 14 residues.

V usage is TRBV5-6 and J usage is TRBJ1-4; D is possibly TRBD1 (6 bases). The CDR3 is 15 residues long. The germline gives CDR1 SGHDT, CDR2 YYEEEE. The V end was cut by 2 bases, the J end by 6 bases, with 14 bases between. Written as DNA, the CDR3 is TGTGCCAGCAGCTTTAACGGGGGCGCGGATGAAAAACTGTTTTTT. It codes for CASSFNGGADEKLFF.

This chain joins TRBV7-2 and TRBJ1-6; 7 nucleotides agree with TRBD1. CDR3 length: 14 residues. The junction had 10 bases not matched to a gene; V was cut back by 7 bases and J by 10 bases. Looked up from germline, CDR1 is SGHTA and CDR2 is FQGNSA. CDR3: CASTPVQGGSPLHF. In DNA form, the CDR3 reads TGTGCCAGCACCCCCGTCCAGGGGGGGTCACCCCTCCACTTT.

The chain combines TRBV19 with TRBJ2-4; D not resolved. CDR1 is LNHDA and CDR2 is SQIVND in the germline V gene (reference sequence). V dropped 6 bases and J dropped 1 base, with 7 bases sitting between them. This CDR3 contains 13 residues. This CDR3 reads CASRLGAKNIQYF. The CDR3 bases are TGTGCCAGTAGGTTAGGCGCCAAAAACATTCAGTACTTC.

The chain joins TRBV6-4 to TRBJ1-1; D remains ambiguous. The CDR3 spans 14 residues. V shed 4 bases and J shed 2 bases, with 11 bases lying between them. Looked up from germline, CDR1 is MRHNA and CDR2 is SNTAGT. CDR3 nucleotide sequence: TGTGCCAGCAGTGCAAACCCCGAAAACACTGAAGCTTTCTTT. This translates into CASSANPENTEAFF.

V usage is TRBV19 and J usage is TRBJ2-2, with no clear D. Trimming pared 1 base from V and 1 base from J, leaving 7 bases between. Per the germline V gene, CDR1 is LNHDA and CDR2 is SQIVND (reference sequence). This CDR3 is built from 15 residues. The CDR3 DNA reads as TGTGCCAGTAGTATAGTGGCAGGGAACACCGGGGAGCTGTTTTTT. It is translated as CASSIVAGNTGELFF.

The chain carries TRBV7-8 and TRBJ1-1; D is undetermined. CDR3 length: 13 amino acids. V dropped 5 bases and J dropped 3 bases, with 10 bases sitting between them. Germline values: CDR1 SGHVS, CDR2 FQNEAQ. The CDR3 coding sequence is TGTGCCAGCAGCCGGGGTACTGACACTGAAGCTTTCTTT. Translation: CASSRGTDTEAFF.

The chain links TRBV25-1 to TRBJ1-6; the D is unclear. Germline loops: CDR1 MGHDK, CDR2 SYGVNS. The CDR3 contains 13 residues. V was pared by 1 base and J by 10 bases, with 8 bases between. CDR3 nucleotide sequence: TGTGCCAGCAGTGAATGGACGACCTCACCCCTCCACTTT. Residues: CASSEWTTSPLHF. Supplemented by reference TRBV25-1 and TRBJ1-6, the full variable domain reads EADIYQTPRYLVIGTGKKITLECSQTMGHDKMYWYQQDPGMELHLIHYSYGVNSTEKGDLSSESTVSRIRTEHFPLTLESARPSHTSQYLCASSEWTTSPLHFGNGTRLTVT.

The chain uses TRBV6-5 and TRBJ2-2, with D perhaps matching TRBD2 (5 bases). Germline values: CDR1 MNHEY, CDR2 SVGAGI. The CDR3 runs to 15 residues. Trimming cost V 0 bases and J 7 bases, with 12 bases left between them. CDR3: CASSYSRKRDGELFF. The DNA for the CDR3 is TGTGCCAGCAGTTACTCCAGGAAACGGGACGGGGAGCTGTTTTTT.

The chain links TRBV2 to TRBJ1-1; maybe TRBD1 (5 bases). CDR1 SNHLY and CDR2 FYNNEI come from the germline V gene. This CDR3 is 19 amino acids long. Trimming stripped 2 bases from V and 3 bases from J, with 25 bases between. CDR3 DNA sequence: TGTGCCAGCAGTGAACCCTGGGGACCCACTAACTCCCTTCACACTGAAGCTTTCTTT. Residues: CASSEPWGPTNSLHTEAFF.